Detailed here is one TCR beta chain. Primers: 60 V beta forward and 13 J beta reverse. Using immunoSEQ multiplex PCR, the repertoire was profiled, and TCRdb retains in-frame clones only, with some absent. The sample has some 99,000 clones; more than 70% are singletons. These data are taken from a study of glioma-infiltrating T cells after dendritic cell vaccination. As to time point: after dendritic cell vaccination, including at tumor progression/relapse. Fresh-frozen tumor tissue and more than two years of survival data were available for all. The V and J ends lost 2 bases and 3 bases respectively, with 13 bases between them. The CDR3 sequence is 15 residues long. Germline CDR1 SEHNR, CDR2 FQNEAQ (reference sequence).

The J gene is TRBJ1-1, the V gene TRBV7-9, with D maybe TRBD1 (5 bases). The sample here was blood, taken after dendritic cell vaccination. This receptor was identified in a human donor with glioblastoma. CDR3 bases: TGTGCCAGCAGCTTAACTCTCAGGGATCACACTGAAGCTTTCTTT. This translates into CASSLTLRDHTEAFF. Looking up the rest from reference TRBV7-9 and TRBJ1-1 gives the full variable domain: DTGVSQNPRHKITKRGQNVTFRCDPISEHNRLYWYRQTLGQGPEFLTYFQNEAQLEKSRLLSDRFSAERPKGSFSTLEIQRTEQGDSAMYLCASSLTLRDHTEAFFGQGTRLTVV.